The 10 T cell receptor beta chains given below trace back to one sample, sequenced in a study of CD8 T cells in Susac syndrome. With random hexamers, reverse transcription was performed on about 0.5 to 1 ug of RNA. Via MiXCR, TCRdb re-called the immunoSEQ multiplex PCR reads, giving one row per CDR3 protein. The sample has roughly 140,000 distinct CDR3 sequences; roughly 96% are singletons. Source material: CD8+ T cells from PBMCs. The source of these receptors is a human donor with multiple sclerosis.

This chain links TRBV30 with TRBJ2-2; 7 nucleotides agree with TRBD1. The V gene's germline CDR1 is GTSNPN and CDR2 SVGIG (reference sequence). V lost 5 bases and J lost 4; bases outside the gene matches: 7. This CDR3 contains 14 residues. This chain's CDR3 is CAWYRGSFTGELFF. DNA of the CDR3: TGTGCCTGGTACAGGGGTTCCTTCACCGGGGAGCTGTTTTTT.

V and J are TRBV27 and TRBJ1-2, with a weak D call TRBD1 (5 bases). Germline CDR1 reads MNHEY; CDR2 reads SMNVEV (reference sequence). This CDR3 is 13 amino acids long. Trimming removed 5 bases at V and 8 bases at J, with 15 bases between. CDR3 residues: CASSALGAGGYTF. CDR3 nucleotides: TGTGCCAGCAGTGCCTTAGGGGCTGGCGGCTACACCTTC.

This clonotype has only one observation. The chain couples TRBV27 to TRBJ1-2, with unresolved D. CDR3 length equals 12 residues. The germline V gene encodes CDR1 MNHEY and CDR2 SMNVEV (reference sequence). V was shortened by 3 bases and J by 9 bases, with 11 bases between the two germline ends. CDR3: CASSLEGFSYTF. The CDR3 DNA reads TGTGCCAGCAGTTTGGAGGGTTTTAGCTACACCTTC.

The J gene is TRBJ2-3, the V gene TRBV6-5, with D tentatively TRBD2 (5 bases). Germline V gives CDR1 MNHEY, CDR2 SVGAGI. Trimming stripped 0 bases from V and 2 bases from J, with 12 bases between. CDR3 length equals 16 residues. CDR3 in amino acids: CASSYSSMTITDTQYF. As DNA, the CDR3 is TGTGCCAGCAGTTACTCGAGTATGACTATCACAGATACGCAGTATTTT.

The table lists this clonotype with a count of one. V and J are TRBV15 and TRBJ2-3; D might be TRBD1 (5 bases). Germline V gene data show CDR1 as LNHNV and CDR2 as YYDKDF (reference sequence). V was shortened by 4 bases and J by 6 bases, with 8 bases between the two germline ends. This CDR3 contains 12 residues. CDR3 nucleotide sequence: TGTGCCACCAGCACCCACAGGGATACGCAGTATTTT. Translating it yields CATSTHRDTQYF.

This chain connects TRBV30 to TRBJ2-5; a weak D match, TRBD1 (5 bases). The germline V and J ends were trimmed by 4 bases and 1 base, with 10 bases remaining between them. CDR3 size: 13 residues. The V gene's germline CDR1 is GTSNPN and CDR2 SVGIG (reference sequence). The CDR3 spells CAWTHDSQETQYF. CDR3 DNA: TGTGCCTGGACCCATGACAGCCAAGAGACCCAGTACTTC.

This chain joins TRBV20-1 and TRBJ2-1; TRBD1 is a possible D gene (5 bases). This CDR3 has 13 amino acids. Trimming left V 2 bases short and J 4 bases short, with 9 bases between. CDR1 is DFQATT and CDR2 is SNEGSKA in the germline V gene (reference sequence). The CDR3 sequence is CSARMDNYNEQFF. The CDR3 bases are TGCAGTGCTAGAATGGACAATTACAATGAGCAGTTCTTC.

The chain carries TRBV19 and TRBJ1-1; D is undetermined. The CDR3 has 12 residues. Looked up from germline, CDR1 is LNHDA and CDR2 is SQIVND (reference sequence). V was clipped by 3 bases and J by 1 base, with 3 bases between them. Here the CDR3 DNA reads TGTGCCAGTAGTATTGGGAACACTGAAGCTTTCTTT. The encoded protein is CASSIGNTEAFF.

The chain employs TRBV10-3 and TRBJ2-3; 9 bases are a match to TRBD2. Per the germline V gene, CDR1 is ENHRY and CDR2 is SYGVKD. The CDR3 consists of 15 residues. After removal of 3 bases from V and 4 bases from J, the junction contained 5 bases not matched to a gene. The DNA for the CDR3 is TGTGCCATCAGTGAACTTAGCGGGGGCGCAGATACGCAGTATTTT. Its protein is CAISELSGGADTQYF.

The genes are TRBV29-1 and TRBJ1-5; no reliable D call. Germline V lookup: CDR1 SQVTM, CDR2 ANQGSEA. Trimming cost V 0 bases and J 0 bases, with 12 bases left between them. The CDR3 sequence is 16 residues long. The CDR3 reads CSVEDPSGDSNQPQHF. The CDR3 DNA is TGCAGCGTTGAAGATCCCTCCGGCGATAGCAATCAGCCCCAGCATTTT. Supplemented by reference TRBV29-1 and TRBJ1-5, the full variable domain reads SAVISQKPSRDICQRGTSLTIQCQVDSQVTMMFWYRQQPGQSLTLIATANQGSEATYESGFVIDKFPISRPNLTFSTLTVSNMSPEDSSIYLCSVEDPSGDSNQPQHFGDGTRLSIL.